Below, 18 T cell receptor beta chains from the same sample are listed, as sequenced in a study of blood T cell repertoires in COVID-19. Using immunoSEQ multiplex PCR, the repertoire was profiled, and TCRdb retains in-frame clones only, with some absent. In the table there are about 230,000 clones, about 79% of which are singletons. The sample comprised peripheral blood. Receptor source: a middle-aged woman who had recovered from COVID-19.

As to this clone: Relative to the germline gene, one junction end is altered; a read error may explain this. This chain uses TRBV30 with TRBJ2-1; D may be TRBD2 (7 bases). This CDR3 has 16 residues. In germline, CDR1 is GTSNPN, CDR2 SVGIG (reference sequence). In DNA form, the CDR3 reads TGTGCCTGGAGTGTACTGGGAACCGGCCAAGGGGGGGCTCGGATCTTC. Its translation: CAWSVLGTGQGGARIF.

The chain is built from TRBV27 and TRBJ1-6; TRBD1 is a possible D gene (6 bases). The CDR3 has 15 amino acids. The V end was cut by 8 bases, the J end by 8 bases, with 19 bases between. CDR1 and CDR2 (germline): MNHEY, SMNVEV (reference sequence). CDR3 in amino acids: CASLRTVRNDSPLHF. The CDR3 DNA sequence: TGTGCCAGCCTCAGGACAGTGCGGAACGATTCACCCCTCCACTTT.

The J gene is TRBJ1-1, the V gene TRBV12-5; 11 bases match TRBD1. This CDR3 comprises 19 residues. Germline lookup yields CDR1 LGHNT and CDR2 FRNRAP. V shed 4 bases, J shed 7 bases, and the junction held 20 bases outside the gene matches. The CDR3 nucleotides are TGTGCTAGTGGTTCAGGACAGGGGGCCTGGGAGGCTATGGGAAGTGAAGCTTTCTTT. Its protein is CASGSGQGAWEAMGSEAFF.

This clone was found a few times. The DNA of the CDR3 is TGTGCCAGTAGTATAGATTTCGGGGGGACTGAGCAGTTCTTC. Its translation: CASSIDFGGTEQFF. J is TRBJ2-1 and V is TRBV19, with 7 bases identical to TRBD2. The CDR3 extends over 14 amino acids. V trimming: 0 bases; J trimming: 9 bases; junction bases outside the gene matches: 5. Germline V gene lookup returns CDR1 LNHDA and CDR2 SQIVND (reference sequence).

V usage is TRBV7-3 and J usage is TRBJ2-3; 8 bases fit TRBD1. Germline V CDR1 and CDR2: SGHTA, FQGTGA. Trimming at V came to 4 bases and at J to 1 base, leaving 7 bases not matched to a gene. The CDR3 has 16 residues. The CDR3 sequence is CASSSGQGRGTDTQYF. CDR3 DNA: TGTGCCAGCAGCTCAGGACAGGGCCGGGGCACAGATACGCAGTATTTT.

The rearrangement uses TRBV2 and TRBJ2-6; no firm D call. Looked up from germline, CDR1 is SNHLY and CDR2 is FYNNEI. This CDR3 contains 14 residues. V lost 8 bases and J lost 0, with 8 bases in between. Written as DNA, the CDR3 is TGTGCCAGCCGACTGCGCTCTGGGGCCAACGTCCTGACTTTC. Its protein product is CASRLRSGANVLTF. Full variable domain (missing parts from reference TRBV2 and TRBJ2-6): EPEVTQTPSHQVTQMGQEVILRCVPISNHLYFYWYRQILGQKVEFLVSFYNNEISEKSEIFDDQFSVERPDGSNFTLKIRSTKLEDSAMYFCASRLRSGANVLTFGAGSRLTVL.

This sequence joins TRBV28 and TRBJ2-7; no firm D call. This CDR3 has 11 amino acids. CDR1 is MDHEN, CDR2 SYDVKM, per germline. V lost 4 bases, J lost 7 bases, and 8 bases lay in between. The CDR3 reads CASSSDQEQYF. In DNA, the CDR3 is TGTGCCAGCAGTTCCGATCAGGAGCAGTACTTC.

The genes are TRBV3-1 (or the pseudogene TRBV3-2) and TRBJ2-1; 7 nucleotides agree with TRBD1. Germline V gene data show CDR1 as LGHDT and CDR2 as YNNKEL (reference sequence). Trimming cost V 2 bases and J 6 bases; bases outside gene matches: 4. This CDR3 is 14 amino acids long. The CDR3 is CASSQSAGGNEQFF. The CDR3, as DNA: TGTGCCAGCAGCCAATCGGCAGGGGGCAATGAGCAGTTCTTC.

V usage is TRBV4-1 and J usage is TRBJ2-1, with 12 bases lining up with TRBD2. Germline trimming cut 8 bases from V and 5 bases from J; bases unmatched to any gene: 10. CDR1 is MGHRA and CDR2 is YSYEKL in the germline V gene. This CDR3 spans 16 amino acids. CDR3 coding DNA: TGCGCCAGCTCCGCTAGCGGGGGGGCCTTGGACAATGAGCAGTTCTTC. It is translated as CASSASGGALDNEQFF.

The chain couples TRBV5-4 to TRBJ2-3, with 9 positions matching TRBD2. This CDR3 has 15 amino acids. V lost 0 bases, J lost 1 base, and 0 bases stayed unmatched. Germline V gene lookup returns CDR1 SGHNT and CDR2 YYREEE (reference sequence). The CDR3, as DNA: TGTGCCAGCAGCTTGGGGACTAGCGGCACAGATACGCAGTATTTT. Its translation: CASSLGTSGTDTQYF.

The chain employs TRBV27 and TRBJ1-2, with 7 bases fitting TRBD1. With V trimmed by 3 bases and J by 8 bases, 6 bases remained unmatched. Germline V gene sequence: CDR1 MNHEY, CDR2 SMNVEV (reference sequence). This CDR3 is 13 amino acids long. The CDR3 loop is CASSFPQGRGYTF. The CDR3 DNA is TGTGCCAGCAGTTTTCCACAGGGGCGAGGCTACACCTTC.

The V call is TRBV29-1, the J call TRBJ2-2, with D possibly TRBD1 on 6 matching bases. The CDR3 runs 14 residues. Per the germline V gene, CDR1 is SQVTM and CDR2 is ANQGSEA. V lost 7 bases, J lost 3 bases, and 15 bases lay in between. The CDR3 nucleotides read TGCAGCGCGACGCAGGGGATGGACACCGGGGAGCTGTTTTTT. Translating it yields CSATQGMDTGELFF.

This clone was detected only once. The chain uses TRBV6-5 and TRBJ2-6; D gene uncertain. The ends were cut back, 4 bases at V and 0 bases at J, with 4 bases in the middle. The CDR3 covers 14 residues. CDR1 MNHEY and CDR2 SVGAGI come from the germline V gene. The CDR3 loop is CASSLDSGANVLTF. The CDR3 nucleotides are TGTGCCAGCAGTTTAGACTCTGGGGCCAACGTCCTGACTTTC.

The gene calls are TRBV19 and TRBJ1-5; possible D gene TRBD1, 5 bases. This CDR3 is 16 amino acids long. Germline V gene data show CDR1 as LNHDA and CDR2 as SQIVND (reference sequence). The V end lost 6 bases, the J end lost 3 bases, and 18 bases lay between the germline ends. The CDR3 loop reads CASSPGGWGSNQPQHF. The CDR3 DNA reads TGTGCCAGTAGCCCTGGGGGGTGGGGGTCCAATCAGCCCCAGCATTTT.

The gene calls are TRBV7-8 and TRBJ1-3; D not certain. There are 15 residues in the CDR3. Trimming took off 3 bases at V and 0 bases at J, with 9 bases between the two ends. Germline values: CDR1 SGHVS, CDR2 FQNEAQ. CDR3 sequence: CASSFGGHSGNTIYF. For the CDR3, the DNA is TGTGCCAGCAGCTTTGGCGGGCACTCTGGAAACACCATATATTTT.

This clone has only a few counts. The V gene is TRBV27, the J gene TRBJ1-5, with D unclear. The CDR3 loop spans 13 amino acids. V was cut by 1 base and J by 9 bases, with 10 bases left in between. Per the germline V gene, CDR1 is MNHEY and CDR2 is SMNVEV (reference sequence). The CDR3 DNA follows: TGTGCCAGCAGTTTATTCGCGGGGTGGCCCCAGCATTTT. This sequence encodes CASSLFAGWPQHF.

The chain carries TRBV6-6 and TRBJ2-6; D not certain. V was trimmed by 6 bases and J by 4 bases, leaving 16 bases between them. Per the germline V gene, CDR1 is MNHNY and CDR2 is SVGAGI (reference sequence). This CDR3 is 16 amino acids long. DNA of the CDR3: TGTGCCAGCAGCGACCTAGTAAGCGCGGGGGCCAACGTCCTGACTTTC. Residues: CASSDLVSAGANVLTF.

This chain uses TRBV12-3 or TRBV12-4 with TRBJ2-3; weak D call: TRBD1 (5 bases). With 5 bases removed from V and 4 bases from J, the gap between germline ends came to 7 bases. The CDR3 loop spans 12 amino acids. For the CDR3, the DNA is TGTGCCAGCAGTGCAGGGCCAGATACGCAGTATTTT. It is translated as CASSAGPDTQYF.